Following are 9 T cell receptor beta chains from one sample sequenced in a study of radiotherapy plus CTLA-4 blockade in lung cancer. TCRdb keeps only in-frame clones here, not all; method: immunoSEQ multiplex PCR. The sample lists 90,000 to 130,000 clones, roughly 80% occurring once. The input for sequencing was peripheral blood, taken from a patient treated with radiotherapy plus ipilimumab. Receptors originate from a human donor with non-small cell lung cancer that progressed on radiotherapy plus ipilimumab. Some clones in this sample may be carry-over from other donors' samples.

The rearrangement links TRBV5-1 to TRBJ2-5; 12 nucleotides align to TRBD2. Looked up from germline, CDR1 is SGHRS and CDR2 is YFSETQ. This CDR3 is built from 15 residues. Trimming at V came to 4 bases and at J to 4 bases, leaving 5 bases not matched to a gene. The CDR3 DNA sequence: TGCGCCAGCAGCACGACACTAGCGGGGGGAGAGACCCAGTACTTC. The encoded protein is CASSTTLAGGETQYF.

The J gene is TRBJ1-1, the V gene TRBV5-4; TRBD1 is a possible D gene (6 bases). The CDR3 has 14 amino acids. Germline-derived CDR1 and CDR2 are SGHNT and YYREEE (reference sequence). V lost 0 bases, J lost 4 bases, and 10 bases lay in between. The CDR3 protein is CASSLGQAGTEAFF. The CDR3 coding sequence is TGTGCCAGCAGCTTGGGACAGGCCGGCACTGAAGCTTTCTTT.

This sequence joins TRBV7-6 and TRBJ2-3, with unresolved D. This CDR3 region has 14 residues. V was trimmed by 3 bases and J by 1 base, leaving 8 bases between them. CDR1 SGHVS and CDR2 FNYEAQ come from the germline V gene. CDR3 region: CASSLETGTDTQYF. The CDR3 nucleotides read TGTGCCAGCAGCTTGGAGACTGGCACAGATACGCAGTATTTT.

Within the sample, this clone is medium-sized. The chain is built from TRBV10-3 and TRBJ2-2; D is ambiguous. The CDR3 runs 12 residues. Germline-derived CDR1 and CDR2 are ENHRY and SYGVKD. Trimming took off 10 bases at V and 1 base at J, with 7 bases between the two ends. The CDR3 sequence: CATERNTGELFF. The CDR3 coding sequence is TGTGCCACGGAGAGGAACACCGGGGAGCTGTTTTTT.

Worth noting for this clone: This specimen includes other DNA sequences encoding the same CDR3. This chain uses TRBV9 with TRBJ2-7, with 8 nucleotides matching TRBD1. Germline V gives CDR1 SGDLS, CDR2 YYNGEE. The CDR3 is 15 amino acids. J lost 2 bases, V lost 1 base, and 5 bases had no gene match. The CDR3 is CASSVRQGPTYEQYF. The CDR3 coding sequence is TGTGCCAGCAGCGTAAGACAGGGGCCTACCTACGAGCAGTACTTC.

The CDR3 loop is CASSLQGLYNQPQHF. The CDR3 DNA sequence: TGTGCCAGCAGCTTGCAGGGATTATACAATCAGCCCCAGCATTTT. The genes are TRBV5-8 and TRBJ1-5; TRBD1 is a possible D gene (5 bases). This CDR3 contains 15 residues. Germline assignment: CDR1 SGHTS and CDR2 YDEGEE. Between the trimmed V and J ends, which lost 1 base and 3 bases, there was a span of 11 bases.

This clone was counted only a few times. CDR3 amino acids: CASSQDNRPTEAFF. The CDR3, as DNA: TGCGCCAGCAGCCAAGATAACCGCCCCACTGAAGCTTTCTTT. The rearrangement links TRBV4-3 to TRBJ1-1, with unresolved D. The CDR3 is made up of 14 amino acids. Germline V gene lookup returns CDR1 LGHNA and CDR2 YSLEER. V lost 0 bases and J 4 bases, leaving 9 bases between the germline ends.

CDR3: CASSFTGVQGYTF. The CDR3, as DNA: TGTGCCAGCAGTTTTACAGGTGTCCAAGGCTACACCTTC. The chain combines TRBV6-5 with TRBJ1-2; D is perhaps TRBD1 (5 bases). CDR3 length: 13 amino acids. CDR1 and CDR2 from the germline V gene are MNHEY and SVGAGI. The V and J ends lost 4 bases and 8 bases respectively, with 14 bases between them.

This chain uses TRBV4-2 with TRBJ1-5, with TRBD1 matching 8 bases. The V gene's germline CDR1 is LGHNA and CDR2 YNFKEQ. The CDR3 runs to 16 residues. Unmatched junction bases numbered 8, after V lost 4 bases and J lost 3 bases. CDR3 in amino acids: CASSLQGAVPNQPQHF. The CDR3 region has the DNA TGTGCCAGCAGCCTTCAGGGGGCAGTTCCCAATCAGCCCCAGCATTTT.